The present TCR beta chain was sequenced within a study of blood T cell repertoires in COVID-19. The wider study: The United States, Italy and Spain were the sources of the acute and convalescent COVID-19 samples. PBMCs, B-cell-depleted T cells, or T cells provided the cDNA or gDNA that made up the material.

The protocol was immunoSEQ multiplex PCR, while the TCRdb copy is restricted to in-frame clones and leaves out a portion. The sample shows 150,000 to 200,000 clones, roughly 89% of them seen only once. This receptor was obtained from a man between 18 and 29 years old with active or convalescent COVID-19. Sequenced input: peripheral blood.

CDR3 amino acids: CASSYGASGSDTQYF. For the CDR3, the DNA is TGTGCCAGCAGTTACGGGGCTAGCGGGTCAGATACGCAGTATTTT. The chain carries TRBV6-2 or TRBV6-3 and TRBJ2-3, with 8 bases lining up with TRBD2. With V trimmed by 2 bases and J by 4 bases, 5 bases remained unmatched. The CDR3 is made up of 15 amino acids. Germline values: CDR1 MNHEY, CDR2 SVGEGT.